What follows is one TCR beta chain and its context. The V and J ends lost 5 bases and 6 bases, in that order; junction bases with no gene match: 9. There are 15 residues in the CDR3. Per the germline V gene, CDR1 is SGHRS and CDR2 is YFSETQ. The data stem from a study of blood T cell repertoires in COVID-19. As for the study in general: The United States, Italy and Spain provided the acute and convalescent COVID-19 samples. PBMCs, B-cell-depleted T cells, or T cells were the source of the cDNA or gDNA that made up the material.

Per the study methods: Cell counts per sample came from amplifying reference gene primers. Here immunoSEQ multiplex PCR was the method, and the copy in TCRdb shows in-frame clones only, minus some. The D gene and trimming were derived from the DNA, and the V and J assignments and clone size from that table. The table lists around 70,000 clones, 70% to 90% of them singletons. The source material was peripheral blood. This chain joins TRBV5-1 and TRBJ2-4; the match to TRBD2 covers 9 bases. The clonotype originates from a woman aged 80 or over with active or convalescent COVID-19. DNA of the CDR3: TGCGCCAGCAGGGTCGGCGGGAGGGCCGGAAACATTCAGTACTTC. This encodes CASRVGGRAGNIQYF.